This T cell receptor (beta chain) appears in the sequencing data of a study of CD8+ T cells in alopecia areata. About the research overall: Those treated were given oral tofacitinib at 5 to 10 mg twice daily.

The table lists this clone with a count of one. The CDR3 sequence is 18 residues long. Germline V gene lookup returns CDR1 SGHRS and CDR2 YFSETQ. The ends lost 1 base at V and 0 bases at J; junction bases unmatched: 9. Reverse transcription of extracted RNA yielded cDNA, which provided the sequencing template. Method: immunoSEQ multiplex PCR; TCRdb's copy keeps in-frame clones and lacks some. The sample contains roughly 120,000 clones, less than 60% of which appear only once. Treatment given: oral pan-JAK inhibitor, 5-10 mg twice daily. The material sequenced was CD4+ T cells sorted from blood, taken at week 24, from a patient treated with tofacitinib. V usage is TRBV5-1 and J usage is TRBJ2-7; 11 bases map to TRBD2. This receptor was obtained from a human donor with alopecia areata. This CDR3 is CASSLSASGGRDSYEQYF. The CDR3 DNA reads TGCGCCAGCAGCTTGTCGGCTAGCGGGGGGAGAGACTCCTACGAGCAGTACTTC.